The sequence of this T cell receptor beta chain was determined in a study of blood T cell repertoires in COVID-19. On the study more broadly: COVID-19 samples, acute and convalescent, were from the United States, Italy and Spain. PBMCs, B-cell-depleted T cells, or T cells provided the cDNA or gDNA that made up the material.

As processed by the authors: Estimation of nucleated cell counts relied on the amplification of reference gene primers. This table comes from immunoSEQ multiplex PCR, and its TCRdb copy is limited to in-frame clones, with some not included. V, J and clone size are taken as reported in that table, and D and trimming were inferred from the DNA itself. The profile covers 150,000 to 200,000 clones, with around four fifths appearing a single time and about a tenth taken by the ten largest. This TCR was sampled from a human donor in a cohort sampled during active COVID-19. Sequencing was done on a sample of peripheral blood.

As DNA, the CDR3 is TGTGCCAGCAGCCGGGGGGGAAATAACTACGAGCAGTACTTC. This gives the protein CASSRGGNNYEQYF. The chain employs TRBV7-2 and TRBJ2-7; 8 bases are shared with TRBD2. V was pared by 5 bases and J by 3 bases, with 6 bases of the junction left unmatched. Germline V gives CDR1 SGHTA, CDR2 FQGNSA. The CDR3 covers 14 residues.